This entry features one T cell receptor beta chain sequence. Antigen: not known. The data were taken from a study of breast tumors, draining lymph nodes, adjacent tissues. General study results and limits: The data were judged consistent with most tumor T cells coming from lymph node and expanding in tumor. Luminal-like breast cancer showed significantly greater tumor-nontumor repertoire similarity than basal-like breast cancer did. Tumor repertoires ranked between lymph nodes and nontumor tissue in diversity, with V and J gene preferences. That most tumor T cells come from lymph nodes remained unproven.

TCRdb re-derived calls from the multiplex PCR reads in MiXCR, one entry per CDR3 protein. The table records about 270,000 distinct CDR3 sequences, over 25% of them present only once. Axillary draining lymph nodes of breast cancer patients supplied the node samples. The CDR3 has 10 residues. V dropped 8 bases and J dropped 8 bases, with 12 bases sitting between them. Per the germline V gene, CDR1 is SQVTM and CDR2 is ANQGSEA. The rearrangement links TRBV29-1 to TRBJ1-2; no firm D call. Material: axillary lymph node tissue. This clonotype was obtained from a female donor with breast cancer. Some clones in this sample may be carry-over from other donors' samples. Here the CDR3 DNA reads TGCAGCTTGCCGGCGGGGGGCTACACCTTC. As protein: CSLPAGGYTF. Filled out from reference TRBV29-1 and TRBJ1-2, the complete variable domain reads SAVISQKPSRDICQRGTSLTIQCQVDSQVTMMFWYRQQPGQSLTLIATANQGSEATYESGFVIDKFPISRPNLTFSTLTVSNMSPEDSSIYLCSLPAGGYTFGSGTRLTVV.